This T cell receptor (beta chain) is from a study of blood T cell repertoires in COVID-19. Study background: Samples taken during acute and convalescent COVID-19 were collected in the United States, Italy and Spain. From T cells, B-cell-depleted T cells, or PBMCs came the material, which was cDNA or gDNA.

The CDR3 totals 15 residues. Trimming took 4 bases from V and 7 from J; bases not matched to a gene: 12. From germline, CDR1 is SGHNT and CDR2 YYREEE (reference sequence). In the authors' methods: Counts of nucleated cells, estimated from reference gene primer amplification, were obtained. Profiling relied on immunoSEQ multiplex PCR, and the TCRdb table lists in-frame clones only, not all of them. Clonal size and the V and J genes are those of that table, whereas D and trimming came from the DNA. The sample yields 60,000 to 85,000 clones, about four fifths seen once. This TCR was recovered from a man between 65 and 85 years old with acute or convalescent COVID-19. Sample: peripheral blood. The chain couples TRBV5-4 to TRBJ1-2; 8 nucleotides align to TRBD1. CDR3 protein: CASSPGQGETLGYTF. CDR3 coding DNA: TGTGCCAGCAGCCCAGGACAGGGAGAAACACTTGGCTACACCTTC.